Listed here are 30 T cell receptor beta chains from one sample, sequenced in a study of blood T cell repertoires in COVID-19. Profiling relied on immunoSEQ multiplex PCR, and the TCRdb table lists in-frame clones only, not all of them. The repertoire holds about 130,000 clones, around 80% seen once, with 12% in the top ten. Sequenced sample: peripheral blood. These receptors all come from a woman in her sixties with acute or convalescent COVID-19.

The chain has TRBV10-3 and TRBJ2-1, with D tentatively TRBD1 (6 bases). The V gene's germline CDR1 is ENHRY and CDR2 SYGVKD. V shed 6 bases and J shed 5 bases, with 17 bases lying between them. This CDR3 comprises 15 residues. The CDR3 bases are TGTGCCATCAGCGGAGTATGGGGGCAACACAATGAGCAGTTCTTC. Its protein is CAISGVWGQHNEQFF.

The genes are TRBV2 and TRBJ1-4; D is uncertain. The V end lost 4 bases, the J end lost 7 bases, and 16 bases lay between the germline ends. The CDR3 extends over 15 amino acids. Germline CDR1 is SNHLY and CDR2 is FYNNEI. CDR3 in DNA: TGTGCCAGCAGTGCAGTTATCGGAGGCGGTGAAAAACTGTTTTTT. Residues: CASSAVIGGGEKLFF.

The chain carries TRBV5-6 and TRBJ1-5; D is ambiguous. The germline gives CDR1 SGHDT, CDR2 YYEEEE. Between the trimmed V and J ends, which lost 4 bases and 0 bases, there was a span of 14 bases. This CDR3 is 16 amino acids long. The CDR3, as DNA: TGTGCCAGCAGCCGAGCGGATTCTGATAGCAATCAGCCCCAGCATTTT. Its protein product is CASSRADSDSNQPQHF.

This sequence joins TRBV7-8 and TRBJ2-5, with 16 bases aligning to TRBD2. The CDR3 contains 17 residues. Germline V gene lookup returns CDR1 SGHVS and CDR2 FQNEAQ. The V gene end was trimmed by 8 bases and the J gene end by 5 bases; junction bases not matched to a gene: 11. The CDR3 region is CASHGTSGGARRETQYF. The CDR3 DNA reads as TGTGCCAGCCACGGGACTAGCGGGGGGGCGAGACGCGAGACCCAGTACTTC.

The V call is TRBV19, the J call TRBJ1-2; 8 nucleotides match TRBD1. In germline, CDR1 is LNHDA, CDR2 SQIVND (reference sequence). Germline trimming cut 5 bases from V and 7 bases from J; bases unmatched to any gene: 18. The CDR3 loop spans 17 amino acids. This CDR3 reads CASSSAPGNRGVVGYTF. CDR3 coding DNA: TGTGCCAGTAGTTCTGCTCCTGGTAACAGGGGGGTAGTTGGCTACACCTTC.

V and J are TRBV7-9 and TRBJ1-6, with D unclear. The CDR3 extends over 16 amino acids. With 2 bases removed from V and 8 bases from J, the gap between germline ends came to 16 bases. Looked up from germline, CDR1 is SEHNR and CDR2 is FQNEAQ (reference sequence). The CDR3 is CASSLSRLLADSPLHF. CDR3 DNA: TGTGCCAGCAGCTTATCTCGACTCTTAGCCGATTCACCCCTCCACTTT.

V usage is TRBV29-1 and J usage is TRBJ2-5, with 7 bases identical to TRBD2. Germline V gene lookup returns CDR1 SQVTM and CDR2 ANQGSEA. There are 13 residues in the CDR3. Trimming at V came to 4 bases and at J to 4 bases, leaving 6 bases not matched to a gene. This CDR3 reads CSVGSGGTETQYF. CDR3 coding DNA: TGCAGCGTTGGTTCGGGGGGTACAGAGACCCAGTACTTC.

J is TRBJ1-5 and V is TRBV15; tentatively, D is TRBD1 (5 bases). V lost 3 bases, J lost 5 bases, and 14 bases lay in between. This CDR3 contains 15 residues. CDR1 is LNHNV, CDR2 YYDKDF, per germline (reference sequence). CDR3 sequence (DNA): TGTGCCACCAGCAGTCAATCGGGGGGTCATCAGCCCCAGCATTTT. It is translated as CATSSQSGGHQPQHF.

This chain links TRBV12-3 or TRBV12-4 with TRBJ1-1, with D maybe TRBD1 (5 bases). V shed 7 bases and J shed 11 bases, with 17 bases lying between them. This CDR3 is 12 amino acids long. CDR3 protein: CASNTGLPGAFF. As DNA, the CDR3 is TGTGCCAGCAACACTGGGCTCCCAGGGGCTTTCTTT.

The chain combines TRBV11-1 with TRBJ2-4; possible D gene TRBD1, 6 bases. Germline-derived CDR1 and CDR2 are SGHAT and FQDESV (reference sequence). The ends were cut back, 6 bases at V and 0 bases at J, with 15 bases in the middle. The CDR3 contains 16 residues. The CDR3 here is CASSFGGREAKNIQYF. For the CDR3, the DNA is TGTGCCAGCAGTTTTGGGGGCAGAGAAGCCAAAAACATTCAGTACTTC.

This clone was seen only once. The chain combines TRBV3-1 (or the pseudogene TRBV3-2) with TRBJ2-7; D is perhaps TRBD2 (6 bases). The V gene's germline CDR1 is LGHDT and CDR2 YNNKEL (reference sequence). Trimming removed 4 bases at V and 4 bases at J, with 8 bases between. This CDR3 region has 12 residues. The CDR3 region has the DNA TGTGCCAGCAGCCCCGCGGGGTACGAGCAGTACTTC. Protein product: CASSPAGYEQYF.

The V call is TRBV19, the J call TRBJ2-1; D might be TRBD1 (5 bases). CDR3 length: 15 amino acids. CDR1 and CDR2 from the germline V gene are LNHDA and SQIVND (reference sequence). The V end was cut by 1 base, the J end by 4 bases, with 11 bases between. The CDR3, as DNA: TGTGCCAGTAGTATAGGCACAGGACCTTACAATGAGCAGTTCTTC. This codes for CASSIGTGPYNEQFF. The complete variable domain, with remaining parts taken from reference TRBV19 and TRBJ2-1, reads DGGITQSPKYLFRKEGQNVTLSCEQNLNHDAMYWYRQDPGQGLRLIYYSQIVNDFQKGDIAEGYSVSREKKESFPLTVTSAQKNPTAFYLCASSIGTGPYNEQFFGPGTRLTVL.

The V gene is TRBV27, the J gene TRBJ2-7; 8 positions agree with TRBD2. Germline V CDR1 and CDR2: MNHEY, SMNVEV (reference sequence). The ends lost 5 bases at V and 1 base at J; junction bases unmatched: 4. The CDR3 has 14 amino acids. CDR3 residues: CASSRRGASYEQYF. CDR3 coding DNA: TGTGCCAGCAGTCGGCGGGGGGCGTCCTACGAGCAGTACTTC.

The chain recombines TRBV11-1 with TRBJ1-2; D remains ambiguous. CDR3 length equals 14 residues. The germline V gene has CDR1 SGHAT and CDR2 FQDESV (reference sequence). The V gene lost 1 base and the J gene lost 0 bases, with 6 bases spanning the gap. DNA of the CDR3: TGTGCCAGCAGCTTAGACAGAACTAACTATGGCTACACCTTC. It encodes CASSLDRTNYGYTF.

J is TRBJ2-5 and V is TRBV13; 8 bases line up with TRBD2. V was pared by 3 bases and J by 2 bases, with 5 bases of the junction left unmatched. Germline V gene lookup returns CDR1 PRHDT and CDR2 FYEKMQ (reference sequence). The CDR3 contains 15 residues. The CDR3 DNA follows: TGTGCCAGCAGCTTGGCCGGGACTAGACAAGAGACCCAGTACTTC. As protein: CASSLAGTRQETQYF.

The genes are TRBV2 and TRBJ1-6; D is uncertain. V lost 3 bases and J 11 bases, leaving 11 bases between the germline ends. Per germline, CDR1 SNHLY and CDR2 FYNNEI. This CDR3 has 13 amino acids. As DNA, the CDR3 is TGTGCCAGCAGTGATGAGTTGAAGACACCCCTCCACTTT. It specifies CASSDELKTPLHF.

V gene TRBV10-3 combines with J gene TRBJ2-5; 12 nucleotides align to TRBD2. V was clipped by 5 bases and J by 1 base; unmatched bases: 5. The CDR3 spans 16 residues. Germline values: CDR1 ENHRY, CDR2 SYGVKD. The CDR3 region is CAISMTSGGTQETQYF. In DNA form, the CDR3 reads TGTGCCATCAGTATGACTAGCGGGGGTACCCAAGAGACCCAGTACTTC.

DNA for the CDR3: TGCGCCAGCAGCCAGGAGGGGGTAGCGGGGGCCCCAGATACGCAGTATTTT. As protein: CASSQEGVAGAPDTQYF. The chain is built from TRBV4-1 and TRBJ2-3, with TRBD2 matching 9 bases. Germline V gene lookup returns CDR1 MGHRA and CDR2 YSYEKL. The junction had 11 bases not matched to a gene; V was cut back by 3 bases and J by 4 bases. CDR3 length: 17 residues.

This clone was detected a few times. The chain joins TRBV5-1 to TRBJ1-1; the D gene is possibly TRBD1 (5 bases). The CDR3 runs to 14 residues. Germline loops: CDR1 SGHRS, CDR2 YFSETQ. Trimming removed 4 bases at V and 3 bases at J, with 13 bases between. This CDR3 is CASSHRMKDTEAFF. CDR3 nucleotide sequence: TGCGCCAGCAGCCACAGGATGAAGGACACTGAAGCTTTCTTT.

This clone showed up just once. The chain joins TRBV2 to TRBJ1-6; 8 positions match TRBD1. Per germline, CDR1 SNHLY and CDR2 FYNNEI. CDR3 length: 15 amino acids. Trimming cost V 6 bases and J 9 bases; bases outside gene matches: 10. The CDR3 protein is CASSDSGTGGSPLHF. The CDR3 DNA is TGTGCCAGCAGCGATTCCGGGACAGGAGGTTCACCCCTCCACTTT.

The chain has TRBV7-9 and TRBJ1-2; 8 nucleotides line up with TRBD1. CDR3 size: 14 residues. With 3 bases clipped from V and 8 bases from J, the junction kept 8 bases outside the gene matches. CDR1 and CDR2 from the germline V gene are SEHNR and FQNEAQ (reference sequence). CDR3 region: CASSLEDRVSGYTF. The CDR3 DNA sequence: TGTGCCAGCAGCTTGGAGGACAGGGTTTCCGGCTACACCTTC.

The chain links TRBV3-1 (or the pseudogene TRBV3-2) to TRBJ1-6; 8 bases align to TRBD1. Trimming removed 8 bases from V and 7 bases from J; junction bases left unmatched: 10. The V gene's germline CDR1 is LGHDT and CDR2 YNNKEL (reference sequence). This CDR3 spans 15 amino acids. CDR3 protein: CASGQGARINSPLHF. The CDR3 DNA sequence: TGTGCCAGCGGGCAGGGGGCAAGGATAAATTCACCCCTCCACTTT.

The chain carries TRBV7-8 and TRBJ2-7, with TRBD1 as a possible D gene (6 bases). This CDR3 comprises 14 residues. With 2 bases removed from V and 4 bases from J, the gap between germline ends came to 12 bases. Germline V gives CDR1 SGHVS, CDR2 FQNEAQ. The CDR3 DNA is TGTGCCAGCAGCTTAATGCAGGGGCTTTACGAGCAGTACTTC. Protein sequence: CASSLMQGLYEQYF.

This clone has just a few counts. The chain employs TRBV3-1 (or the pseudogene TRBV3-2) and TRBJ1-2, with D possibly TRBD1 on 5 matching bases. Germline CDR1 reads LGHDT; CDR2 reads YNNKEL (reference sequence). The CDR3 is 15 amino acids. V dropped 3 bases and J dropped 4 bases, with 15 bases sitting between them. The CDR3 region has the DNA TGTGCCAGCAGCCATGGGTTTTTGGGGGGCTATGGCTACACCTTC. Protein: CASSHGFLGGYGYTF.

The chain links TRBV2 to TRBJ2-7; 8 bases agree with TRBD1. This CDR3 is 15 amino acids long. The germline gives CDR1 SNHLY, CDR2 FYNNEI. V gave up 11 bases and J gave up 0 bases; unmatched junction bases: 12. The CDR3 DNA reads TGTGCCGGGACCGTGGGACAGGTCACCTCCTACGAGCAGTACGTC. The encoded protein is CAGTVGQVTSYEQYV.

This rearrangement joins TRBV7-8 to TRBJ2-5; D gene uncertain. This CDR3 contains 12 residues. Germline CDR1 is SGHVS and CDR2 is FQNEAQ. V was trimmed by 2 bases and J by 4 bases, leaving 5 bases between them. Here the CDR3 reads CASSLIRETQYF. CDR3 sequence (DNA): TGTGCCAGCAGCTTAATTAGAGAGACCCAGTACTTC.

This chain links TRBV5-8 with TRBJ2-5, with TRBD2 matching over 9 bases. Germline CDR1 reads SGHTS; CDR2 reads YDEGEE. Unmatched junction bases numbered 7, after V lost 5 bases and J lost 5 bases. This CDR3 has 14 amino acids. The CDR3 nucleotides read TGTGCCAGCAGGCGGCGGGGGGGCCCCGAGACCCAGTACTTC. Amino acid sequence: CASRRRGGPETQYF.

The J gene is TRBJ2-7, the V gene TRBV5-4; 10 nucleotides line up with TRBD1. The CDR3 spans 15 residues. Germline V lookup: CDR1 SGHNT, CDR2 YYREEE (reference sequence). V was clipped by 0 bases and J by 5 bases; unmatched bases: 5. The CDR3 reads CASSLDGQGVNEQYV. As DNA, the CDR3 is TGTGCCAGCAGCTTGGATGGACAGGGGGTAAACGAGCAGTACGTC.

The V call is TRBV6-2 or TRBV6-3, the J call TRBJ1-1; 7 bases line up with TRBD1. Germline values: CDR1 MNHEY, CDR2 SVGEGT. V shed 6 bases, J shed 11 bases, and the junction held 12 bases outside the gene matches. The CDR3 totals 13 residues. The CDR3 sequence: CASSDRAGSEAFF. CDR3 coding DNA: TGTGCCAGCAGCGACAGGGCAGGTTCCGAGGCTTTCTTT.

The J gene is TRBJ1-5, the V gene TRBV10-3; 9 bases map to TRBD1. CDR3 length: 14 residues. V lost 6 bases, J lost 7 bases, and 7 bases stayed unmatched. The germline gives CDR1 ENHRY, CDR2 SYGVKD. This CDR3 reads CAISSDGTGQPQHF. CDR3 DNA: TGTGCCATCAGCTCCGACGGGACAGGGCAGCCCCAGCATTTT.